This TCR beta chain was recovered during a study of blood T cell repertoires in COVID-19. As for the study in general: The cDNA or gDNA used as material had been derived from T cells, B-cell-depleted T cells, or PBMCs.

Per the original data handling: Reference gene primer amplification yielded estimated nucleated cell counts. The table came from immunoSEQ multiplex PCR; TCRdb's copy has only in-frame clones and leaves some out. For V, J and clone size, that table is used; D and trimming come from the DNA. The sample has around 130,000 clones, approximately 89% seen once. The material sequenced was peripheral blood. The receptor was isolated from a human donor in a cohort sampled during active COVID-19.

The CDR3 spells CASSFSRTEAFF. The CDR3 nucleotides are TGTGCCAGCAGTTTTTCGAGGACTGAAGCTTTCTTT. This chain connects TRBV12-3 or TRBV12-4 to TRBJ1-1; D not certain. Trimming shortened V by 3 bases and J by 5 bases, and 7 bases separated the two germline ends. This CDR3 region has 12 residues.